This T cell receptor (beta chain) was recorded in a study of naive and memory T cell subsets. V lost 2 bases to trimming and J lost 4 bases, with 6 bases between them. The CDR3 contains 12 residues. CDR1 and CDR2 from the germline V gene are MDHEN and SYDVKM. Comments on this clonotype: Its target is not known.

Broader study findings: Potentially, T cell activation and differentiation skew this RNA-based measurement.

The library had UMIs added by 3' ligation of an oligonucleotide to TCR cDNA. Adult healthy volunteers gave 2.5 ml peripheral blood for whole-blood RNA. Input was about 1 to 1,100 ng of DNase-treated total RNA without cell sorting. Amplification of ligated cDNA took four PCR rounds with SP2 and nested alpha and beta constant primers. Alpha and beta constant region primers primed reverse transcription for blood and skin samples. TCRdb reanalysed the 5' RACE reads using MiXCR and keeps one entry per CDR3 protein. In the table there are more than 60,000 distinct CDR3 sequences, around 8% of which are singletons.

This clonotype was obtained from a female donor in good health. This chain uses TRBV28 with TRBJ2-7, with a tentative D call TRBD1 (5 bases). DNA for the CDR3: TGTGCCAGCAGTTTAAGGGGTTACGAGCAGTACTTC. This gives the protein CASSLRGYEQYF.